These 18 T cell receptor beta chains were all obtained from the same sample, sequenced in a study of T-cell reconstitution after alpha-beta-depleted transplantation in children. The authors prepared the TCRbeta library with unique molecular identifiers. Each CDR3 protein gets one entry after TCRdb re-called the PCR reads with MiXCR. The table lists a few hundred thousand distinct CDR3 sequences, around 13% of them singletons, with around 6.1% in the top ten. Material: PBMCs from the stem cell graft donor, obtained from the stem cell graft. The receptors shown here come from a human donor who donated a stem cell graft to a child with combined immunodeficiency.

The chain couples TRBV11-2 to TRBJ1-4, with 8 positions matching TRBD1. Germline CDR1 is SGHAT and CDR2 is FQNNGV. The CDR3 contains 15 residues. Losses at the gene ends were 5 bases for V and 7 bases for J; bases not matched to a gene: 9. This chain's CDR3 is CASSPTRTGSEKLFF. In DNA, the CDR3 is TGTGCCAGCAGCCCTACCCGGACAGGGAGTGAAAAACTGTTTTTT.

Regarding this clonotype: This may come from a read error, since a much larger clone is one base off. The chain is built from TRBV29-1 and TRBJ1-5; tentatively, D is TRBD1 (6 bases). The germline V and J ends were trimmed by 8 bases and 0 bases, with 17 bases remaining between them. Germline CDR1 SQVTM, CDR2 ANQGSEA. The CDR3 is made up of 15 amino acids. Here the CDR3 DNA reads TGCAGCCCCCCAGGGGAGGGAAGTAGCAATCAGCCCCAGCATTTT. Protein product: CSPPGEGSSNQPQHF.

This clonotype appeared a single time. The genes are TRBV7-9 and TRBJ1-4; D ambiguous. Germline V CDR1 and CDR2: SEHNR, FQNEAQ (reference sequence). The CDR3 totals 14 residues. The germline V and J ends were trimmed by 1 base and 3 bases, with 6 bases remaining between them. The CDR3 bases are TGTGCCAGCAGCTTAGGGAATCCTAATGAAAAACTGTTTTTT. Its protein is CASSLGNPNEKLFF.

This clonotype was seen repeatedly, ten times or more. The genes are TRBV7-2 and TRBJ2-1; 8 bases align to TRBD1. The CDR3 runs to 16 residues. The germline V gene has CDR1 SGHTA and CDR2 FQGNSA. V dropped 0 bases and J dropped 6; count of bases not matched to a gene: 7. CDR3 loop: CASSLAFSRGPNEQFF. CDR3 sequence (DNA): TGTGCCAGCAGCTTAGCGTTCTCCAGGGGGCCCAATGAGCAGTTCTTC.

This clonotype was detected many times. The V gene is TRBV9, the J gene TRBJ2-7; perhaps TRBD1 as D (6 bases). This CDR3 has 12 residues. Looked up from germline, CDR1 is SGDLS and CDR2 is YYNGEE. Trimming took 4 bases from V and 7 from J, leaving 12 bases between them. Here the CDR3 DNA reads TGTGCCAGCAGCATCGGGACAAGAGAGCAGTACTTC. Protein product: CASSIGTREQYF.

This clonotype was counted only a few times. This chain joins TRBV6-1 and TRBJ1-2; no firm D call. The CDR3 is 13 amino acids. V lost 4 bases and J 4 bases, leaving 10 bases between the germline ends. Germline V lookup: CDR1 MNHNS, CDR2 SASEGT. The CDR3 sequence: CASSAGRTYGYTF. Here the CDR3 DNA reads TGTGCCAGCAGTGCCGGGAGAACCTATGGCTACACCTTC.

This clonotype occurred a few times. The DNA of the CDR3 is TGCGCCAGCAGGCCCGCCCCAGGGAACGGTTATGGCTACACCTTC. It codes for CASRPAPGNGYGYTF. V usage is TRBV5-1 and J usage is TRBJ1-2; D is perhaps TRBD1 (5 bases). The CDR3 has 15 amino acids. Germline V gene lookup returns CDR1 SGHRS and CDR2 YFSETQ. Trimming stripped 5 bases from V and 5 bases from J, with 19 bases between.

This clonotype has a handful of counts. This chain joins TRBV7-3 and TRBJ1-6; D uncertain. Trimming shortened V by 3 bases and J by 10 bases, and 13 bases separated the two germline ends. Germline assignment: CDR1 SGHTA and CDR2 FQGTGA. This CDR3 has 14 amino acids. CDR3: CASSLAGLGSPLHF. The CDR3 DNA is TGTGCCAGCAGCTTGGCGGGTTTGGGATCACCCCTCCACTTT.

This rearrangement joins TRBV12-3 or TRBV12-4 to TRBJ2-7; no reliable D call. V lost 3 bases, J lost 4 bases, and 13 bases lay in between. The CDR3 consists of 14 residues. The CDR3 DNA is TGTGCCAGCAGTTTCCAGACTTTGGGTTACGAGCAGTACTTC. It translates to CASSFQTLGYEQYF.

This clonotype was counted many times. This chain links TRBV7-3 with TRBJ2-2; D may match TRBD1 or TRBD2 (7 bases each). The length of the CDR3 is 18 residues. V lost 3 bases, J lost 5 bases, and 22 bases lay in between. The V gene's germline CDR1 is SGHTA and CDR2 FQGTGA. The CDR3 is CASSFPIGRQGGTGELFF. For the CDR3, the DNA is TGTGCCAGCAGCTTCCCCATTGGAAGACAGGGAGGGACCGGGGAGCTGTTTTTT.

V is TRBV3-1 and J is TRBJ1-6; D not certain. With 5 bases removed from V and 7 bases from J, the gap between germline ends came to 12 bases. The CDR3 has 14 residues. Germline lookup yields CDR1 LGHDT and CDR2 YNNKEL (reference sequence). As DNA, the CDR3 is TGTGCCAGCAGCTACTTAGGAGGAAATTCACCCCTCCACTTT. This codes for CASSYLGGNSPLHF.

This clonotype has just a few counts. The CDR3 loop reads CASSQDETTDTQYF. CDR3 DNA sequence: TGTGCCAGCAGCCAAGATGAGACAACAGATACGCAGTATTTT. This chain links TRBV4-2 with TRBJ2-3, with D unresolved. The germline V and J ends were trimmed by 0 bases and 3 bases, with 7 bases remaining between them. The CDR3 is 14 residues long. Germline V lookup: CDR1 LGHNA, CDR2 YNFKEQ.

This clonotype was seen ten or more times. V is TRBV5-1 and J is TRBJ2-3; D ambiguous. Germline V gene data show CDR1 as SGHRS and CDR2 as YFSETQ. V dropped 1 base and J dropped 4 bases, with 13 bases sitting between them. The CDR3 consists of 15 residues. CDR3 DNA: TGCGCCAGCAGCTTGTTCGGCAACCCCCCAGATACGCAGTATTTT. Protein sequence: CASSLFGNPPDTQYF. The full variable domain, completed using reference TRBV5-1 and TRBJ2-3, is KAGVTQTPRYLIKTRGQQVTLSCSPISGHRSVSWYQQTPGQGLQFLFEYFSETQRNKGNFPGRFSGRQFSNSRSEMNVSTLELGDSALYLCASSLFGNPPDTQYFGPGTRLTVL.

This clonotype was counted between two and nine times. This chain connects TRBV7-9 to TRBJ2-7; TRBD2 is a possible D gene (6 bases). The CDR3 is 13 amino acids. Germline V CDR1 and CDR2: SEHNR, FQNEAQ (reference sequence). V lost 9 bases, J lost 0 bases, and 12 bases lay in between. This chain's CDR3 is CASRGTYSYEQYF. DNA for the CDR3: TGTGCCAGTCGGGGGACCTACTCCTACGAGCAGTACTTC.

This clonotype was counted a few times. The DNA of the CDR3 is TGTGCCAGCAGCGGGGATCGGGGGGGCCACGAGCAGTACTTC. Amino acid sequence: CASSGDRGGHEQYF. The rearrangement uses TRBV9 and TRBJ2-7; 8 bases fit TRBD2. The CDR3 loop spans 14 amino acids. Germline CDR1 SGDLS, CDR2 YYNGEE. Losses at the gene ends were 3 bases for V and 5 bases for J; bases not matched to a gene: 7. The full variable domain, rest sourced from reference TRBV9 and TRBJ2-7, is DSGVTQTPKHLITATGQRVTLRCSPRSGDLSVYWYQQSLDQGLQFLIQYYNGEERAKGNILERFSAQQFPDLHSELNLSSLELGDSALYFCASSGDRGGHEQYFGPGTRLTVT.

This chain joins TRBV11-2 and TRBJ2-1; 8 bases line up with TRBD2. The CDR3 has 16 residues. The germline gives CDR1 SGHAT, CDR2 FQNNGV. V was clipped by 0 bases and J by 9 bases; unmatched bases: 10. CDR3 sequence (DNA): TGTGCCAGCAGCTTAGAGGGGCCTAGCGGGCGGTCTGAGCAGTTCTTC. Amino acids: CASSLEGPSGRSEQFF.

This chain uses TRBV19 with TRBJ2-5, with D possibly TRBD2 on 5 matching bases. The CDR3 is 14 residues long. Germline loops: CDR1 LNHDA, CDR2 SQIVND (reference sequence). Between the trimmed V and J ends, which lost 3 bases and 5 bases, there was a span of 13 bases. CDR3 amino acids: CASSIQTIGETQYF. DNA for the CDR3: TGTGCCAGTAGTATTCAGACTATCGGGGAGACCCAGTACTTC. The entire variable domain, with the rest obtained from reference TRBV19 and TRBJ2-5, is as follows: DGGITQSPKYLFRKEGQNVTLSCEQNLNHDAMYWYRQDPGQGLRLIYYSQIVNDFQKGDIAEGYSVSREKKESFPLTVTSAQKNPTAFYLCASSIQTIGETQYFGPGTRLLVL.

The gene calls are TRBV7-6 and TRBJ2-7; 9 bases are a match to TRBD1. V lost 1 base and J lost 2; bases outside the gene matches: 6. The CDR3 extends over 16 amino acids. Germline loops: CDR1 SGHVS, CDR2 FNYEAQ. CDR3 sequence reads: CASSLVGTGKPYEQYF. The CDR3, as DNA: TGTGCCAGCAGCTTAGTCGGGACAGGGAAACCCTACGAGCAGTACTTC.